This T cell receptor (beta chain) comes out of a study of blood T cell repertoires in COVID-19. Per germline, CDR1 SQVTM and CDR2 ANQGSEA. After removal of 1 base from V and 2 bases from J, the junction contained 5 bases not matched to a gene. The CDR3 covers 14 residues. Per the authors' pipeline: Scientists estimated how many nucleated cells there were by amplifying reference gene primers. Produced via immunoSEQ multiplex PCR; TCRdb's table is partial and in-frame only. That table gives V, J and clone size, and the DNA gave D and trimming. The sample includes about 75,000 clones, approximately 90% of them seen just once.

The clonotype originates from a human donor in a cohort sampled during active COVID-19. The sequenced material came from peripheral blood. The gene calls are TRBV29-1 and TRBJ2-7; 7 bases map to TRBD1. The CDR3, as DNA: TGCAGCGTTGAAGGGGGGACAGCCCCCTACGAGCAGTACTTC. Amino acids: CSVEGGTAPYEQYF.